Below, 13 T cell receptor beta chains from the same sample are listed, as sequenced in a study of T cells in women clearing cervical HPV infection. Method: immunoSEQ multiplex PCR; TCRdb's copy keeps in-frame clones and lacks some. This sample's clone table lists about 39,000 clones. The sample was blood buffy coat. The receptors were sampled from a woman between 18 and 70 years old with a cervical HPV16 infection that either progressed to CIN3+ or cleared (not recorded which).

With regard to this clone: Read coverage stops 3 residues before the CDR3 terminus; the germline J gene supplies the remainder. This chain joins TRBV20-1 and TRBJ1-5; D unresolved. The V end lost 6 bases, the J end lost 0 bases, and 15 bases lay between the germline ends. The CDR3 covers 15 residues. Germline V gives CDR1 DFQATT, CDR2 SNEGSKA (reference sequence). This chain's CDR3 is CSAKMSTHSNQPQHF. Incomplete CDR3 DNA: TGCAGTGCCAAGATGAGCACCCATAGCAATCAGCCC.

As to this clone: The CDR3 goes on 3 residues after the read ends, and that part is filled in from the germline J gene. The V call is TRBV29-1, the J call TRBJ1-1, with D maybe TRBD1 (6 bases). Trimming left V 5 bases short and J 4 bases short, with 14 bases between. CDR3 length equals 13 residues. From germline, CDR1 is SQVTM and CDR2 ANQGSEA. CDR3: CSVSTARGTEAFF. The CDR3 bases that were read are TGCAGCGTTTCGACAGCCAGGGGCACTGAA. Looking up the rest from reference TRBV29-1 and TRBJ1-1 gives the full variable domain: SAVISQKPSRDICQRGTSLTIQCQVDSQVTMMFWYRQQPGQSLTLIATANQGSEATYESGFVIDKFPISRPNLTFSTLTVSNMSPEDSSIYLCSVSTARGTEAFFGQGTRLTVV.

In regard to this clone: The DNA ends 3 residues before the CDR3 does, and the rest of the CDR3 is filled in from the germline J gene. The chain is built from TRBV14 and TRBJ2-7; D is unclear. The CDR3 contains 15 residues. Looked up from germline, CDR1 is SGHDN and CDR2 is FVKESK. Trimming left V 4 bases short and J 6 bases short, with 19 bases between. The part of the CDR3 DNA that was read is TGTGCCAGCAGCCCCCGTTTAGGAGAATCGGGCGAG. Protein: CASSPRLGESGE. From start to end, the CDR3 is CASSPRLGESGEQYF. The variable domain in full, completed from reference TRBV14 and TRBJ2-7, reads EAGVTQFPSHSVIEKGQTVTLRCDPISGHDNLYWYRRVMGKEIKFLLHFVKESKQDESGMPNNRFLAERTGGTYSTLKVQPAELEDSGVYFCASSPRLGESGEQYFGPGTRLTVT.

Comment on this clone: Read sequence stops 3 residues before the CDR3 end, and the germline J gene provides the missing end. The chain couples TRBV5-1 to TRBJ2-1; D is unclear. The CDR3 is 15 amino acids. The V end was cut by 4 bases, the J end by 3 bases, with 14 bases between. CDR1 and CDR2 from the germline V gene are SGHRS and YFSETQ. The CDR3 DNA, read in part, is TGCGCCAGCAGCCCTCTCGGTGTCCTCTACAATGAG. The encoded protein is CASSPLGVLYNE. The full CDR3 is CASSPLGVLYNEQFF.

CDR3 DNA, as far as it was read: TGTGCCAGCTCACAAGGTACCAGGGAAGGC. Amino acids: CASSQGTREG. The full CDR3 protein is CASSQGTREGYTF. The chain carries TRBV18 and TRBJ1-2, with D possibly matching TRBD1 (5 bases). Coverage ceases 3 residues before the CDR3 finishes, and the germline J gene fills in the end. The germline gives CDR1 KGHSH, CDR2 LQKENI. The CDR3 sequence is 13 residues long.

As regards this clone: The DNA ends 3 residues before the CDR3 does, and the rest of the CDR3 is filled in from the germline J gene. The chain combines TRBV5-1 with TRBJ2-5; 10 bases match TRBD1. In germline, CDR1 is SGHRS, CDR2 YFSETQ. CDR3 length: 14 amino acids. Unmatched junction bases numbered 1, after V lost 0 bases and J lost 5 bases. The CDR3: CASSLVGQGETQYF. The sequenced part of the CDR3 DNA is TGCGCCAGCAGCTTGGTGGGACAGGGGGAGACC.

A remark on this clone: The read falls 3 residues short of the CDR3 end, and the missing part is taken from the germline J gene. V usage is TRBV5-6 and J usage is TRBJ1-2; D may be TRBD1 (5 bases). The length of the CDR3 is 14 residues. The germline V and J ends were trimmed by 0 bases and 4 bases, with 10 bases remaining between them. CDR1 is SGHDT, CDR2 YYEEEE, per germline. The CDR3 sequence: CASSLATALYGYTF. Incomplete CDR3 DNA: TGTGCCAGCAGCTTGGCGACAGCTCTCTATGGC.

Comment on this clone: The read stops 3 residues short of the end of the CDR3; the missing end is completed from the germline J gene. The chain combines TRBV20-1 with TRBJ2-6, with D unresolved. CDR1 DFQATT and CDR2 SNEGSKA come from the germline V gene (reference sequence). V was clipped by 3 bases and J by 3 bases, with 3 bases between them. The CDR3 contains 12 residues. The covered CDR3 bases are TGCAGTGCTAGTCATGGGGCCAACGTC. Its protein product is CSASHGANV. The whole CDR3 sequence is CSASHGANVLTF.

Worth noting for this clone: The sequence runs out 3 residues before the end of the CDR3; the remainder is reconstructed from the germline J gene. The V call is TRBV11-3, the J call TRBJ2-1, with D perhaps TRBD2 (5 bases). This CDR3 spans 14 amino acids. Between the trimmed V and J ends, which lost 1 base and 5 bases, there was a span of 9 bases. The germline V gene has CDR1 SGHNT and CDR2 YENEEA. CDR3 protein: CASSLGAGNNEQFF. The sequenced CDR3 bases are TGTGCCAGCAGCTTAGGGGCGGGCAACAATGAG.

Of note for this clone: Sequencing ends 3 residues short of the CDR3 end; the germline J gene provides the rest. The genes are TRBV19 and TRBJ2-1; 11 bases match TRBD2. Germline values: CDR1 LNHDA, CDR2 SQIVND (reference sequence). Trimming at V came to 6 bases and at J to 6 bases, leaving 10 bases not matched to a gene. The CDR3 consists of 16 residues. The covered CDR3 bases are TGTGCCAGTAGCTCGCCCGGGACTAGCGGAGGCAATGAG. This gives the protein CASSSPGTSGGNE. The whole CDR3 region reads CASSSPGTSGGNEQFF.

CDR3 sequence reads: CASSSTGGSDTQYF. Incomplete CDR3 DNA: TGCGCCAGCAGCTCGACCGGGGGGTCAGATACG. The chain has TRBV5-1 and TRBJ2-3, with 7 nucleotides matching TRBD2. The read halts 3 residues ahead of the CDR3 end, with the missing end drawn from the germline J gene. Germline CDR1 and CDR2: SGHRS and YFSETQ. J gave up 4 bases and V 3 bases, and 5 bases lay outside the gene matches. The CDR3 is 14 residues long.

Turning to this clone: The read gets to within 3 residues of the CDR3 end, and the germline J gene fills in the rest. This chain links TRBV6-2 or TRBV6-3 with TRBJ2-7, with 9 bases fitting TRBD2. Trimming at V came to 6 bases and at J to 0 bases, leaving 6 bases not matched to a gene. This CDR3 comprises 15 residues. The germline V gene has CDR1 MNHEY and CDR2 SVGEGT. CDR3 DNA, as far as it was read: TGTGCCAGCAGATTAGCGGGGGAGAGCTCCTACGAG. Encoded protein: CASRLAGESSYE. The full CDR3 reads CASRLAGESSYEQYF.

Turning to this clone: The read finishes 3 residues shy of the CDR3 end, and the germline J gene is used to complete it. The chain is built from TRBV5-5 and TRBJ2-7; 9 bases map to TRBD2. V was clipped by 4 bases and J by 4 bases; unmatched bases: 9. Germline V gives CDR1 SGHKS, CDR2 YYEKEE (reference sequence). The CDR3 consists of 15 residues. The covered CDR3 bases are TGTGCCAGCAGCCCCGGGGCTAGCGGGGTGTACGAG. Translation gives CASSPGASGVYE. The complete CDR3 protein is CASSPGASGVYEQYF.